This T cell receptor (beta chain) was captured in a study of shared clonotypes between healthy human individuals. As processed by the authors: As immunoSEQ supplied junction-only sequences (without quality scores), filtering differed. Repertoires were generated with immunoSEQ multiplex PCR, while TCRdb's copy carries only in-frame clones and drops some. Clone size and V and J calls were adopted from that table, with D and trimming inferred from the DNA. The sample records a few million clones, less than 95% being singletons. This CDR3 comprises 15 residues. The V gene's germline CDR1 is LNHDA and CDR2 SQIVND (reference sequence). Trimming removed 7 bases from V and 3 bases from J; junction bases left unmatched: 7. This clone was observed a handful of times.

Sequencing was done on a sample of naive CD4+ T cells from PBMCs. Subset indicated: CD45RA+ positively selected. The source is a man between 18 and 29 years old in good health. Some clones in this sample may be carry-over from other donors' samples. The chain combines TRBV19 with TRBJ1-4; 8 nucleotides line up with TRBD1. The CDR3 spells CASMSQGASNEKLFF. DNA of the CDR3: TGTGCCAGTATGAGCCAGGGGGCTTCTAATGAAAAACTGTTTTTT. The full variable domain, in which reference TRBV19 and TRBJ1-4 provide the parts outside the CDR3, is DGGITQSPKYLFRKEGQNVTLSCEQNLNHDAMYWYRQDPGQGLRLIYYSQIVNDFQKGDIAEGYSVSREKKESFPLTVTSAQKNPTAFYLCASMSQGASNEKLFFGSGTQLSVL.